These 21 T cell receptor beta chains were sequenced from one sample in a study of CD8 T cells in Susac syndrome. The authors reverse transcribed about 0.45 to 1 ug RNA with random hexamers. TCRdb re-derived calls from the immunoSEQ multiplex PCR reads in MiXCR, one entry per CDR3 protein. The sample contains about 120,000 distinct CDR3 sequences, around 93% of which appear only once. The sample consisted of CD8+ T cells from PBMCs. Receptors were obtained from a human donor in good health.

CDR3 nucleotides: TGTGCCATCACCAACCAGGGTATCGGGGAGCTGTTTTTT. As protein: CAITNQGIGELFF. This chain links TRBV10-3 with TRBJ2-2; D is perhaps TRBD1 (5 bases). Germline V lookup: CDR1 ENHRY, CDR2 SYGVKD. The CDR3 totals 13 residues. Trimming took off 7 bases at V and 7 bases at J, with 13 bases between the two ends.

The count of this clonotype is one. This chain joins TRBV20-1 and TRBJ1-1; possibly TRBD1 for D (5 bases). CDR1 DFQATT and CDR2 SNEGSKA come from the germline V gene (reference sequence). V gave up 5 bases and J gave up 0 bases, with 7 bases separating them. The CDR3 extends over 12 amino acids. CDR3 in amino acids: CSARQMNTEAFF. In DNA form, the CDR3 reads TGCAGTGCTCGACAGATGAACACTGAAGCTTTCTTT.

The DNA for the CDR3 is TGTGCCAGCAGCCTGCTTGGGCAGGGGGGAGAGCAGTACTTC. Protein product: CASSLLGQGGEQYF. V gene TRBV7-9 combines with J gene TRBJ2-7; TRBD1 might be the D (7 bases). Germline V gene lookup returns CDR1 SEHNR and CDR2 FQNEAQ (reference sequence). The CDR3 length is 14 residues. Trimming shortened V by 5 bases and J by 7 bases, and 18 bases separated the two germline ends.

V is TRBV7-3 and J is TRBJ2-1; D tentatively fits TRBD1 or TRBD2 (7 bases each). V was clipped by 0 bases and J by 8 bases, with 20 bases between them. The CDR3 is 17 amino acids. Looked up from germline, CDR1 is SGHTA and CDR2 is FQGTGA. This chain's CDR3 is CASSLTHRGGLVDEQFF. Here the CDR3 DNA reads TGTGCCAGCAGCTTAACGCACAGGGGAGGGTTGGTTGATGAGCAGTTCTTC.

V usage is TRBV3-1 and J usage is TRBJ2-4; possibly TRBD1 for D (5 bases). The length of the CDR3 is 14 residues. The ends were cut back, 3 bases at V and 9 bases at J, with 15 bases in the middle. The germline CDR1 and CDR2 sequences are LGHDT and YNNKEL (reference sequence). CDR3 in DNA: TGTGCCAGCAGCCACGACCAGGGAATAGGCATTCAGTACTTC. Its protein product is CASSHDQGIGIQYF.

The chain uses TRBV7-2 and TRBJ2-3; a possible D gene is TRBD2 (6 bases). The CDR3 totals 15 residues. CDR1 and CDR2 (germline): SGHTA, FQGNSA. Between the trimmed V and J ends, which lost 4 bases and 4 bases, there was a span of 15 bases. CDR3 region: CASSSRDSYADTQYF. The DNA of the CDR3 is TGTGCCAGCAGCTCACGGGACTCCTACGCAGATACGCAGTATTTT.

The chain joins TRBV29-1 to TRBJ1-2; weak D call: TRBD1 (5 bases). V was trimmed by 3 bases and J by 3 bases, leaving 11 bases between them. The CDR3 has 13 amino acids. The V gene's germline CDR1 is SQVTM and CDR2 ANQGSEA. The CDR3 reads CSVDPDIYYGYTF. CDR3 nucleotide sequence: TGCAGCGTTGACCCGGACATTTACTATGGCTACACCTTC. Combining the CDR3 with reference TRBV29-1 and TRBJ1-2 gives the whole variable domain SAVISQKPSRDICQRGTSLTIQCQVDSQVTMMFWYRQQPGQSLTLIATANQGSEATYESGFVIDKFPISRPNLTFSTLTVSNMSPEDSSIYLCSVDPDIYYGYTFGSGTRLTVV.

This clonotype was picked up a small number of times. This sequence joins TRBV30 and TRBJ2-7; 11 nucleotides line up with TRBD2. Germline V CDR1 and CDR2: GTSNPN, SVGIG (reference sequence). J gave up 7 bases and V 4 bases, and 15 bases lay outside the gene matches. This CDR3 region has 16 residues. In DNA form, the CDR3 reads TGTGCCTGGACCGTACCGACTAGCGGGGTCCCGCAAGAGCAGTACTTC. It encodes CAWTVPTSGVPQEQYF.

V gene TRBV3-1 combines with J gene TRBJ2-2; 9 bases are a match to TRBD2. CDR3 length equals 15 residues. V shed 1 base and J 5 bases; nucleotides not matched to a gene: 2. Germline V gene lookup returns CDR1 LGHDT and CDR2 YNNKEL (reference sequence). The DNA for the CDR3 is TGTGCCAGCAGCCAAGTAGCGGGAGCGACCGGGGAGCTGTTTTTT. It encodes CASSQVAGATGELFF.

The chain is built from TRBV14 and TRBJ2-1; D is undetermined. Germline assignment: CDR1 SGHDN and CDR2 FVKESK. This CDR3 is 11 amino acids long. Trimming took 1 base from V and 6 from J, leaving 1 base between them. The CDR3: CASSQVNEQFF. The CDR3 DNA sequence: TGTGCCAGCAGCCAAGTCAATGAGCAGTTCTTC.

The chain has TRBV25-1 and TRBJ1-2; 8 nucleotides line up with TRBD1. The CDR3 contains 11 residues. Unmatched junction bases numbered 4, after V lost 8 bases and J lost 8 bases. Germline CDR1 and CDR2: MGHDK and SYGVNS. Written as DNA, the CDR3 is TGTGCCAGCCGGACAGGGAGGGGCTACACCTTC. Translated: CASRTGRGYTF.

The rearrangement uses TRBV29-1 and TRBJ2-7; 9 nucleotides match TRBD2. This CDR3 region has 15 residues. Germline lookup yields CDR1 SQVTM and CDR2 ANQGSEA. After removal of 6 bases from V and 3 bases from J, the junction contained 12 bases not matched to a gene. The CDR3 region has the DNA TGCAGCGTGCGGCGGGGACTAGCTCCTGACTACGAGCAGTACTTC. Its protein product is CSVRRGLAPDYEQYF.

This clonotype was recorded a few times. The rearrangement joins TRBV5-4 to TRBJ2-4, with 8 bases aligning to TRBD1. Germline CDR1 reads SGHNT; CDR2 reads YYREEE (reference sequence). This CDR3 is 15 amino acids long. With V trimmed by 1 base and J by 6 bases, 6 bases remained unmatched. The CDR3 sequence is CASSLLGTGGNIQYF. DNA for the CDR3: TGTGCCAGCAGCTTGTTAGGGACAGGTGGAAACATTCAGTACTTC.

This sequence joins TRBV19 and TRBJ1-4, with TRBD1 identical over 7 bases. In germline, CDR1 is LNHDA, CDR2 SQIVND (reference sequence). V was clipped by 6 bases and J by 5 bases; unmatched bases: 15. The CDR3 is made up of 17 amino acids. The CDR3 DNA sequence: TGTGCCAGTAGCCTTATTACCGGGACAGTAACGAATGAAAAACTGTTTTTT. Amino acids: CASSLITGTVTNEKLFF.

This clonotype has only one observation. This rearrangement joins TRBV29-1 to TRBJ2-1, with 11 positions matching TRBD2. Germline V gene data show CDR1 as SQVTM and CDR2 as ANQGSEA. This CDR3 has 15 amino acids. V trimming: 3 bases; J trimming: 9 bases; junction bases outside the gene matches: 10. DNA of the CDR3: TGCAGCGTTGACGTACTAGCGGGAGTAGGGAGTGAGCAGTTCTTC. This gives the protein CSVDVLAGVGSEQFF.

The chain couples TRBV7-2 to TRBJ1-1; tentative D call: TRBD1 (5 bases). V shed 5 bases and J shed 0 bases, with 13 bases lying between them. In germline, CDR1 is SGHTA, CDR2 FQGNSA. The CDR3 consists of 15 residues. CDR3 bases: TGTGCCAGCAGCCCGCCGGGACGGCTGAACACTGAAGCTTTCTTT. Protein product: CASSPPGRLNTEAFF.

The chain combines TRBV6-2 or TRBV6-3 with TRBJ2-1, with a possible D match to TRBD1 (5 bases). Germline V lookup: CDR1 MNHEY, CDR2 SVGEGT. Deletions cut 6 bases from V and 0 bases from J, with 15 bases between. The CDR3 has 16 amino acids. The CDR3 DNA follows: TGTGCCAGCAGCGACTGGGGCGTAAGCTCCTACAATGAGCAGTTCTTC. This translates into CASSDWGVSSYNEQFF.

The V and J genes are TRBV19 and TRBJ1-1; perhaps TRBD1 as D (5 bases). The germline V and J ends were trimmed by 2 bases and 1 base, with 14 bases remaining between them. Germline CDR1 reads LNHDA; CDR2 reads SQIVND (reference sequence). There are 16 residues in the CDR3. The CDR3 region has the DNA TGTGCCAGTAGTATACAGAGGGGAAAGGGGAACACTGAAGCTTTCTTT. This gives the protein CASSIQRGKGNTEAFF.

This chain joins TRBV20-1 and TRBJ2-2, with 8 bases lining up with TRBD2. CDR3 length equals 16 residues. Germline CDR1 DFQATT, CDR2 SNEGSKA (reference sequence). With V trimmed by 0 bases and J by 4 bases, 7 bases remained unmatched. DNA for the CDR3: TGCAGTGCTAGAGATCCAGCGGGGGCCCTCACCGGGGAGCTGTTTTTT. It is translated as CSARDPAGALTGELFF.

The V call is TRBV21-1, the J call TRBJ1-2; TRBD1, the table's D call, lacks a check against the DNA. TRBV21-1 constitutes a pseudogene. The CDR3 has 18 amino acids. CDR3: CASSEKGQPSGKPYGYTF. The DNA for the CDR3 is TGTGCCAGCAGCGAAAAGGGACAGCCTTCCGGAAAACCCTATGGCTACACCTTC.

This clonotype is a singleton in its sample. The V call is TRBV2, the J call TRBJ1-2, with D tentatively TRBD1 (6 bases). Germline CDR1 is SNHLY and CDR2 is FYNNEI. CDR3 length equals 14 residues. Trimming shortened V by 4 bases and J by 6 bases, and 15 bases separated the two germline ends. The CDR3 nucleotides are TGTGCCAGCAGTGGACAGGTTCTGGTAGATGGCTACACCTTC. As protein: CASSGQVLVDGYTF.